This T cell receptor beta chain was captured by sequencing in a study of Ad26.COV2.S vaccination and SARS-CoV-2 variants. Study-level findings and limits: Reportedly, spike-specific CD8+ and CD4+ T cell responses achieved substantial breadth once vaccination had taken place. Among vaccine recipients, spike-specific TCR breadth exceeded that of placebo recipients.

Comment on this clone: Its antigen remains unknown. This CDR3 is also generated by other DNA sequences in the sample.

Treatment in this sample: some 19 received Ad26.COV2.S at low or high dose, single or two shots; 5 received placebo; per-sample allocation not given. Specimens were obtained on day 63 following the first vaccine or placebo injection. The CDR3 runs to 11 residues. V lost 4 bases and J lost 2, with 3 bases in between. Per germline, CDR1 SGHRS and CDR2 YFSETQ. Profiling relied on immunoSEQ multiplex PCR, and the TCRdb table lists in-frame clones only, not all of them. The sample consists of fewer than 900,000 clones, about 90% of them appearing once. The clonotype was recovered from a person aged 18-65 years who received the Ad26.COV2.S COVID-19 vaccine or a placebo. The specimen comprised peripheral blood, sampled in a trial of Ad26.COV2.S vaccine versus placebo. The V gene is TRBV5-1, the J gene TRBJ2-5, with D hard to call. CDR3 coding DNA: TGCGCCAGCAGCGTACAAGAGACCCAGTACTTC. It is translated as CASSVQETQYF.